The 30 T cell receptor beta chains below come from one sample, sequenced in a study of regulatory T cells in long-lasting Graves disease. As to time point: newly diagnosed GD, antithyroid drugs for less than 3 months. The TCR library was prepared using RNA isolated from PBMCs. For TCR beta, libraries came from iRepertoire HTBI primers and Arm-PCR of CDR3 regions. TCRdb redid the calling of the multiplex PCR reads with MiXCR, one entry per CDR3 protein. Among 550,000 to 700,000 distinct CDR3 sequences, about 16% were seen once, and the ten largest hold more than 10%. In addition, the sample was reused for a study of T cells in Graves' hyperthyroidism and ophthalmopathy.

Sample: peripheral blood mononuclear cells (PBMCs), taken at new diagnosis, from a patient treated with antithyroid drugs. These receptors were taken from a man aged 18 to 35 with Graves disease.

The table lists this clonotype with many counts. The J gene is TRBJ2-2, the V gene TRBV12-3 or TRBV12-4; TRBD1 matches at 9 bases. Germline trimming cut 2 bases from V and 5 bases from J; bases unmatched to any gene: 6. There are 16 residues in the CDR3. CDR3 nucleotides: TGTGCCAGCAGTTTATCCCGGACAGGGGCGACCGGGGAGCTGTTTTTT. This gives the protein CASSLSRTGATGELFF.

This clonotype was counted only a few times. The V and J genes are TRBV5-4 and TRBJ2-7; 11 nucleotides line up with TRBD2. CDR1 is SGHNT and CDR2 is YYREEE in the germline V gene (reference sequence). The CDR3 runs 14 residues. With 3 bases clipped from V and 4 bases from J, the junction kept 3 bases outside the gene matches. CDR3 sequence (DNA): TGTGCCAGCAGCTCGGCTAGCGGGGGGTACGAGCAGTACTTC. Amino acids: CASSSASGGYEQYF.

This clonotype was picked up a small number of times. The chain recombines TRBV27 with TRBJ2-3; TRBD2 matches at 8 bases. V dropped 10 bases and J dropped 4; count of bases not matched to a gene: 13. The CDR3 length is 15 residues. Germline V gives CDR1 MNHEY, CDR2 SMNVEV (reference sequence). The CDR3, as DNA: TGTGCCACCCAGGCTAGCGGGTTTCGGGCAGATACGCAGTATTTT. This gives the protein CATQASGFRADTQYF.

Points on this clonotype: A read error is possible here, since a much larger clone lies one base away. The V and J genes are TRBV2 and TRBJ2-2, with D perhaps being TRBD1 or TRBD2 (5 bases each). This CDR3 has 14 amino acids. Germline V CDR1 and CDR2: SNHLY, FYNNEI. The CDR3 spells CASSFDSPIGVLFF. CDR3 nucleotide sequence: TGTGCCAGCAGTTTTGACAGTCCTATCGGGGTGCTGTTTTTT.

This clonotype was recorded many times. The chain employs TRBV28 and TRBJ2-2, with 10 positions matching TRBD1. This CDR3 spans 16 amino acids. Germline V gives CDR1 MDHEN, CDR2 SYDVKM. The V and J ends lost 7 bases and 4 bases, in that order; junction bases with no gene match: 9. The CDR3 coding sequence is TGTGCCAGCACGTGGACAGGGGGTACGGGCACCGGGGAGCTGTTTTTT. Translation: CASTWTGGTGTGELFF.

This clonotype was counted many times. V usage is TRBV2 and J usage is TRBJ1-1; 7 nucleotides line up with TRBD1. V trimming: 0 bases; J trimming: 5 bases; junction bases outside the gene matches: 12. The length of the CDR3 is 17 residues. CDR1 is SNHLY, CDR2 FYNNEI, per germline. CDR3 sequence (DNA): TGTGCCAGCAGTGAAGCTAGGGTGTACAGGGGAAATACTGAAGCTTTCTTT. Residues: CASSEARVYRGNTEAFF. Looking up the rest from reference TRBV2 and TRBJ1-1 gives the full variable domain: EPEVTQTPSHQVTQMGQEVILRCVPISNHLYFYWYRQILGQKVEFLVSFYNNEISEKSEIFDDQFSVERPDGSNFTLKIRSTKLEDSAMYFCASSEARVYRGNTEAFFGQGTRLTVV.

This clonotype appeared once. Given a far larger clone just one base away, this is likely a sequencing read error. The rearrangement links TRBV6-4 to TRBJ1-4; D gene uncertain. V gave up 5 bases and J gave up 6 bases, with 10 bases separating them. CDR3 length equals 13 residues. Germline values: CDR1 MRHNA, CDR2 SNTAGT. This CDR3 reads CASSSVEDEKLFF. In DNA form, the CDR3 reads TGTGCCAGCAGTTCCGTGGAGGATGAAAAACTGTTTTTT.

This clonotype was detected many times. The chain has TRBV30 and TRBJ2-7; maybe TRBD1 (6 bases). Germline lookup yields CDR1 GTSNPN and CDR2 SVGIG (reference sequence). The CDR3 totals 12 residues. V lost 5 bases and J 4 bases, leaving 12 bases between the germline ends. The CDR3 region is CAWGGGAYEQYF. The CDR3 nucleotides read TGTGCCTGGGGTGGGGGCGCGTACGAGCAGTACTTC.

This clonotype was seen at least ten times. The rearrangement uses TRBV20-1 and TRBJ2-7, with no clear D. CDR1 and CDR2 from the germline V gene are DFQATT and SNEGSKA (reference sequence). Trimming took off 0 bases at V and 3 bases at J, with 9 bases between the two ends. CDR3 length: 13 residues. CDR3 residues: CSARDDLRYEQYF. As DNA, the CDR3 is TGCAGTGCTAGAGATGACCTCCGCTACGAGCAGTACTTC.

This clonotype has more than one count but fewer than ten. The chain joins TRBV20-1 to TRBJ2-1; TRBD1 agrees at 10 bases. The CDR3 loop spans 14 amino acids. CDR1 is DFQATT, CDR2 SNEGSKA, per germline (reference sequence). Trimming cost V 1 base and J 9 bases; bases outside gene matches: 6. In nucleotides, the CDR3 is TGCAGTGCTAGAGGGGGGACAGGGGACCCTGAGCAGTTCTTC. Protein sequence: CSARGGTGDPEQFF.

This clonotype was picked up many times. The V call is TRBV12-3 or TRBV12-4, the J call TRBJ2-7; 9 bases align to TRBD2. V shed 5 bases, J shed 1 base, and the junction held 3 bases outside the gene matches. This CDR3 comprises 14 residues. The CDR3 nucleotides read TGTGCCAGCAGTACGAGCGGGAGGTCCTACGAGCAGTACTTC. It yields the protein CASSTSGRSYEQYF.

The V call is TRBV6-4, the J call TRBJ1-6; 8 bases align to TRBD1. Losses at the gene ends were 5 bases for V and 12 bases for J; bases not matched to a gene: 12. Germline loops: CDR1 MRHNA, CDR2 SNTAGT. This CDR3 region has 15 residues. CDR3 DNA: TGTGCCAGCAGTTACGCGTCAGGGGGCGCGAGACCCCTCCACTTT. Protein sequence: CASSYASGGARPLHF.

A remark on this clonotype: Since a much larger clone is just one base distant, this may be a read error. V usage is TRBV28 and J usage is TRBJ2-2, with 12 positions matching TRBD2. CDR1 and CDR2 (germline): MDHEN, SYDVKM. Losses at the gene ends were 4 bases for V and 4 bases for J; bases not matched to a gene: 13. The CDR3 contains 19 residues. CDR3 in amino acids: CASSCPSLAGGPGTGELFF. CDR3 nucleotide sequence: TGTGCCAGCAGTTGCCCGTCGCTAGCGGGAGGGCCTGGCACCGGGGAGCTGTTTTTT. The full variable domain, completed using reference TRBV28 and TRBJ2-2, is DVKVTQSSRYLVKRTGEKVFLECVQDMDHENMFWYRQDPGLGLRLIYFSYDVKMKEKGDIPEGYSVSREKKERFSLILESASTNQTSMYLCASSCPSLAGGPGTGELFFGEGSRLTVL.

This clonotype was detected many times. The genes are TRBV11-2 and TRBJ1-1; D remains ambiguous. CDR3 size: 15 residues. From germline, CDR1 is SGHAT and CDR2 FQNNGV. V lost 0 bases to trimming and J lost 4 bases, with 12 bases between them. DNA of the CDR3: TGTGCCAGCAGCTTAGAACCGGGTCGGTCCACTGAAGCTTTCTTT. Its protein is CASSLEPGRSTEAFF.

This clonotype was recorded many times. The chain uses TRBV30 and TRBJ1-4, with D maybe TRBD1 (6 bases). Trimming left V 1 base short and J 8 bases short, with 14 bases between. The CDR3 totals 14 residues. CDR1 is GTSNPN, CDR2 SVGIG, per germline (reference sequence). CDR3 DNA: TGTGCCTGGAGTGAAACAGGGTTGGACGAAAAACTGTTTTTT. It yields the protein CAWSETGLDEKLFF.

V and J are TRBV5-1 and TRBJ2-1, with TRBD1 as a possible D gene (6 bases). The CDR3 has 13 residues. The V gene's germline CDR1 is SGHRS and CDR2 YFSETQ. V dropped 0 bases and J dropped 6 bases, with 7 bases sitting between them. The CDR3 sequence: CASSLEGGNEQFF. The CDR3, as DNA: TGCGCCAGCAGCTTGGAAGGGGGCAATGAGCAGTTCTTC.

This clonotype occurred many times. V usage is TRBV11-1 and J usage is TRBJ2-1; D possibly corresponds to TRBD1 (6 bases). This CDR3 region has 13 residues. Germline loops: CDR1 SGHAT, CDR2 FQDESV (reference sequence). V was clipped by 5 bases and J by 8 bases, with 13 bases between them. The chain's CDR3 is CASSPGVVDEQFF. The CDR3 DNA reads TGTGCCAGCAGCCCAGGGGTGGTGGATGAGCAGTTCTTC.

This clonotype came up many times. V is TRBV28 and J is TRBJ2-5; 8 bases align to TRBD2. Trimming at V came to 6 bases and at J to 5 bases, leaving 11 bases not matched to a gene. The germline gives CDR1 MDHEN, CDR2 SYDVKM. CDR3 length equals 15 residues. The CDR3 loop is CASSALGLAKETQYF. In nucleotides, the CDR3 is TGTGCCAGCAGCGCCCTAGGACTAGCCAAGGAGACCCAGTACTTC.

This clonotype was seen repeatedly, ten times or more. V is TRBV7-8 and J is TRBJ2-3; possible D gene TRBD2, 5 bases. In germline, CDR1 is SGHVS, CDR2 FQNEAQ. The CDR3 loop spans 15 amino acids. Trimming removed 5 bases at V and 5 bases at J, with 17 bases between. The CDR3 DNA is TGTGCCAGCAGCCCCGGAGCTAGAGGAGGAGATACGCAGTATTTT. Its translation is CASSPGARGGDTQYF.

This clonotype was seen many times. This rearrangement joins TRBV2 to TRBJ1-1, with a tentative D call TRBD1 (6 bases). V was clipped by 6 bases and J by 5 bases, with 16 bases between them. Germline CDR1 SNHLY, CDR2 FYNNEI. This CDR3 has 14 amino acids. The CDR3: CASRDTGLGTEAFF. CDR3 sequence (DNA): TGTGCCAGCAGGGACACAGGGCTGGGGACTGAAGCTTTCTTT.

This clonotype has just a few counts. The chain is built from TRBV4-1 and TRBJ2-2; D is undetermined. This CDR3 is built from 17 residues. CDR1 and CDR2 from the germline V gene are MGHRA and YSYEKL. Trimming cost V 3 bases and J 2 bases, with 16 bases left between them. For the CDR3, the DNA is TGCGCCAGCAGCCAGGGTGTGAGAGCAGTTAACACCGGGGAGCTGTTTTTT. Translation gives CASSQGVRAVNTGELFF.

Comment on this clonotype: A much larger clone lies a single base off, so this may be a read error. The chain carries TRBV11-2 and TRBJ2-1; no clear D gene. The CDR3 length is 14 residues. In germline, CDR1 is SGHAT, CDR2 FQNNGV. Trimming removed 5 bases at V and 3 bases at J, with 11 bases between. CDR3 nucleotide sequence: TGTGCCAGCAGCCCAACTCCGGGCTACAATGAGCAGTTCTTC. It encodes CASSPTPGYNEQFF.

The table lists this clonotype with many counts. The chain employs TRBV5-8 and TRBJ2-1; 13 nucleotides align to TRBD2. Germline V gene data show CDR1 as SGHTS and CDR2 as YDEGEE. With V trimmed by 4 bases and J by 6 bases, 10 bases remained unmatched. The CDR3 is 17 amino acids. CDR3 protein: CASSLTSGRNQGNEQFF. The CDR3 DNA reads TGTGCCAGCAGCCTGACTAGCGGGAGGAATCAGGGCAATGAGCAGTTCTTC.

With respect to this clonotype: One junction end disagrees with the germline gene, perhaps due to a read error. V is TRBV3-1 and J is TRBJ1-1; tentative D call: TRBD1 (6 bases). Germline V gene data show CDR1 as LGHDT and CDR2 as YNNKEL (reference sequence). The CDR3 is made up of 15 amino acids. The CDR3 nucleotides read TGTGCCAGCAGCCAAACCCAAGGGGGAAGGTCTGAGGCTTTCTTT. It encodes CASSQTQGGRSEAFF.

This clonotype was seen a handful of times. The chain joins TRBV4-1 to TRBJ1-2; D is unresolved. Per the germline V gene, CDR1 is MGHRA and CDR2 is YSYEKL. The CDR3 contains 14 residues. V lost 2 bases, J lost 5 bases, and 12 bases lay in between. The CDR3 nucleotides are TGCGCCAGCAGCCAATTGGGCGGGAGGTATGGCTACACCTTC. Its translation: CASSQLGGRYGYTF.

Ten or more counts support this clonotype. This chain connects TRBV9 to TRBJ2-1, with D perhaps matching TRBD2 (6 bases). The germline V gene has CDR1 SGDLS and CDR2 YYNGEE. V gave up 0 bases and J gave up 9 bases, with 10 bases separating them. The CDR3 spans 13 residues. Here the CDR3 reads CASSVGGVAEQFF. The CDR3 DNA is TGTGCCAGCAGCGTAGGGGGGGTGGCTGAGCAGTTCTTC.

This clonotype was recorded at least ten times. This chain uses TRBV18 with TRBJ1-1, with D possibly being TRBD1 (6 bases). V shed 3 bases and J shed 2 bases, with 13 bases lying between them. The CDR3 has 15 amino acids. Germline lookup yields CDR1 KGHSH and CDR2 LQKENI. CDR3 in DNA: TGTGCCAGCTCACCGGTTCGGGGGGCTAACACTGAAGCTTTCTTT. It is translated as CASSPVRGANTEAFF.

This clonotype has a count of ten or more. The chain joins TRBV7-2 to TRBJ2-7; 9 nucleotides align to TRBD1. CDR1 is SGHTA, CDR2 FQGNSA, per germline. Trimming took 4 bases from V and 1 from J; bases not matched to a gene: 8. This CDR3 comprises 16 residues. The DNA for the CDR3 is TGTGCCAGCAGCTCGCCGGGACAGGGTAGATCCTACGAGCAGTACTTC. Translated: CASSSPGQGRSYEQYF.

This rearrangement joins TRBV6-1 to TRBJ1-1; no definite D call. Deletions cut 6 bases from V and 4 bases from J, with 12 bases between. Germline CDR1 is MNHNS and CDR2 is SASEGT. The CDR3 length is 13 residues. CDR3 DNA sequence: TGTGCCAGCAGCGCTTTTCAAGGCACTGAAGCTTTCTTT. Translating gives CASSAFQGTEAFF.

This clonotype was detected ten times or more. Here the CDR3 DNA reads TGTGCCTGGAACCTGGGACTAGTCTCCTACGAGCAGTACTTC. Protein product: CAWNLGLVSYEQYF. The V call is TRBV30, the J call TRBJ2-7; 8 bases line up with TRBD2. Per the germline V gene, CDR1 is GTSNPN and CDR2 is SVGIG (reference sequence). J gave up 0 bases and V 4 bases, and 5 bases lay outside the gene matches. The length of the CDR3 is 14 residues.